This paragraph reports one T cell receptor beta chain. Its binding antigen is unknown. No base quality values were provided; no much bigger clone lies one nucleotide off. Receptor amplification or capture employed the immunoSEQ multiplex PCR assay. As stored in TCRdb, this immuneACCESS dataset retains in-frame rearrangements with V and J assigned. A fraction of the clones does not appear; measured against another copy, unresolved V genes explain less than half of the discrepancy, and the remainder lacks a known reason. This sample lists tens of thousands of clones; about 94% were detected once. The ten largest clones capture about 4.5% of the sample. These data are taken from a study of T cell changes during pregnancy in multiple sclerosis (dated 2019 in TCRdb). Background on the whole study: The study examined how the T cell repertoire changed over the course of pregnancy in women with multiple sclerosis.

For CDR1 and CDR2, the germline V gene (reference sequence) lists SEHNR and FQNEAQ. The germline V end is reduced by 6 bases and the J end by 8 bases; junction bases left unmatched: 21. Including cysteine and phenylalanine, the CDR3 has 18 amino acids. The only DNA kept is the CDR3, 54 bases in frame from the first base. This TCR derives from a female donor with multiple sclerosis, enrolled in a pregnancy study. The sequencing used CD8+ T cells from peripheral blood mononuclear cells, collected in the first trimester of pregnancy. The chain is made from TRBV7-9 and TRBJ2-1; 8 bases in the middle match TRBD2. CDR3 loop: CASSLWLSGRGLVDEQFF. The DNA sequence is given as TGTGCCAGCAGTCTTTGGTTGTCTGGACGGGGACTAGTCGATGAGCAGTTCTTC.